Listed below are T cell receptor beta chains from one sample, sequenced in a study of blood T cell repertoires in COVID-19. Libraries were prepared by immunoSEQ multiplex PCR; TCRdb keeps only in-frame clonotypes and omits some of them. The sample records under 70,000 clones, around nine tenths being singletons. Sequencing input: peripheral blood. The receptors originated from a woman aged 60-75 years with COVID-19, enrolled during active disease. Both conserved end residues are part of each CDR3. Each record gives: D gene, V gene, J gene, clone size, CDR3 length, CDR3 protein, CDR3 DNA. A D gene is named only where the DNA matches it firmly. Not all rows give a size; the values are once, few, many and, for expanded clones, a class.

d_call: TRBD1; v_call: TRBV19; j_call: TRBJ1-3; clone_size: NA; cdr3_length: 16; cdr3_aa: CASSPDRDYSGNTIYF; cdr3_nt: TGTGCCAGTAGTCCGGACAGGGACTACTCTGGAAACACCATATATTTT
d_call: TRBD1; v_call: TRBV5-5; j_call: TRBJ1-4; clone_size: NA; cdr3_length: 15; cdr3_aa: CASSLLGGQNEKLFF; cdr3_nt: TGTGCCAGCAGCTTGTTGGGGGGACAGAATGAAAAACTGTTTTTT
d_call: TRBD1; v_call: TRBV7-8; j_call: TRBJ1-2; clone_size: NA; cdr3_length: 15; cdr3_aa: CASSLRQGLHYGYTF; cdr3_nt: TGTGCCAGCAGCCTAAGACAGGGGCTTCACTATGGCTACACCTTC
d_call: NA; v_call: TRBV28; j_call: TRBJ2-3; clone_size: NA; cdr3_length: 16; cdr3_aa: CASSSPLSGGTDTQYF; cdr3_nt: TGTGCCAGCAGTTCCCCCCTGTCGGGGGGCACAGATACGCAGTATTTT
d_call: TRBD2; v_call: TRBV7-9; j_call: TRBJ2-1; clone_size: few; cdr3_length: 18; cdr3_aa: CASSEGLAGVGPYNEQFF; cdr3_nt: TGTGCCAGCAGCGAAGGACTAGCGGGAGTGGGTCCCTACAATGAGCAGTTCTTC
d_call: TRBD2; v_call: TRBV19; j_call: TRBJ2-1; clone_size: NA; cdr3_length: 17; cdr3_aa: CASSRTSGRVTYNEQFF; cdr3_nt: TGTGCCAGTAGTAGGACTAGCGGGAGGGTGACCTACAATGAGCAGTTCTTC
d_call: TRBD1; v_call: TRBV19; j_call: TRBJ2-5; clone_size: NA; cdr3_length: 13; cdr3_aa: CASSRDRAETQYF; cdr3_nt: TGTGCCAGTAGTAGGGACAGGGCGGAGACCCAGTACTTC
d_call: TRBD2; v_call: TRBV6-5; j_call: TRBJ2-4; clone_size: NA; cdr3_length: 14; cdr3_aa: CATLAGGGKNIQYF; cdr3_nt: TGTGCCACACTAGCGGGAGGGGGTAAAAACATTCAGTACTTC
d_call: TRBD2; v_call: TRBV3-1/TRBV3-2; j_call: TRBJ2-1; clone_size: NA; cdr3_length: 15; cdr3_aa: CASSPSGTTYNEQFF; cdr3_nt: TGTGCCAGCAGCCCCAGCGGGACTACCTACAATGAGCAGTTCTTC
d_call: NA; v_call: TRBV14; j_call: TRBJ1-1; clone_size: few; cdr3_length: 14; cdr3_aa: CASSSLGLGTEAFF; cdr3_nt: TGTGCCAGCTCCTCTCTTGGGCTGGGCACTGAAGCTTTCTTT
d_call: TRBD1; v_call: TRBV24-1; j_call: TRBJ2-2; clone_size: NA; cdr3_length: 15; cdr3_aa: CATSEYRGHTGELFF; cdr3_nt: TGTGCCACCAGTGAGTACAGGGGTCACACCGGGGAGCTGTTTTTT
d_call: NA; v_call: TRBV20-1; j_call: TRBJ1-5; clone_size: NA; cdr3_length: 16; cdr3_aa: CSASRGTGGVGQPQHF; cdr3_nt: TGCAGTGCTAGTAGGGGCACTGGGGGGGTCGGACAGCCCCAGCATTTT
d_call: NA; v_call: TRBV20-1; j_call: TRBJ2-1; clone_size: NA; cdr3_length: 14; cdr3_aa: CSASAREPYNEQFF; cdr3_nt: TGCAGTGCTAGTGCGAGGGAGCCCTACAATGAGCAGTTCTTC
d_call: TRBD1; v_call: TRBV6-1; j_call: TRBJ1-2; clone_size: NA; cdr3_length: 16; cdr3_aa: CASSDHRDRVYFRYTF; cdr3_nt: TGTGCCAGCAGTGACCACCGGGACAGGGTATATTTTCGCTACACCTTC
d_call: NA; v_call: TRBV20-1; j_call: TRBJ1-3; clone_size: few; cdr3_length: 11; cdr3_aa: CSASGGNTIYF; cdr3_nt: TGCAGTGCCAGCGGGGGAAACACCATATATTTT
d_call: TRBD2; v_call: TRBV9; j_call: TRBJ2-3; clone_size: NA; cdr3_length: 14; cdr3_aa: CASSVTSGSNTQYF; cdr3_nt: TGTGCCAGCAGCGTGACTAGCGGGAGTAATACGCAGTATTTT
d_call: TRBD2; v_call: TRBV29-1; j_call: TRBJ2-5; clone_size: NA; cdr3_length: 15; cdr3_aa: CSVSLAGGPGETQYF; cdr3_nt: TGCAGCGTCTCACTAGCGGGAGGGCCTGGGGAGACCCAGTACTTC
d_call: NA; v_call: TRBV16; j_call: TRBJ2-7; clone_size: NA; cdr3_length: 14; cdr3_aa: CASSQSPGPYEQYF; cdr3_nt: TGTGCCAGCAGCCAATCGCCGGGTCCCTACGAGCAGTACTTC
d_call: NA; v_call: TRBV10-3; j_call: TRBJ1-2; clone_size: NA; cdr3_length: 13; cdr3_aa: CAISLDRNYGYTF; cdr3_nt: TGTGCCATCAGTTTGGACAGAAACTATGGCTACACCTTC
d_call: NA; v_call: TRBV6-5; j_call: TRBJ2-3; clone_size: NA; cdr3_length: 14; cdr3_aa: CASLRAPGEDTQYF; cdr3_nt: TGTGCCAGCCTTAGGGCCCCAGGGGAAGATACGCAGTATTTT
d_call: TRBD1; v_call: TRBV19; j_call: TRBJ1-5; clone_size: NA; cdr3_length: 15; cdr3_aa: CASSPIGRGVRPQHF; cdr3_nt: TGTGCCAGTAGTCCTATAGGCAGGGGGGTACGGCCCCAGCATTTT
d_call: NA; v_call: TRBV10-2; j_call: TRBJ1-5; clone_size: NA; cdr3_length: 14; cdr3_aa: CASSLRYPNQPQHF; cdr3_nt: TGCGCCAGCAGTCTACGATATCCAAATCAGCCCCAGCATTTT
d_call: NA; v_call: TRBV9; j_call: TRBJ2-3; clone_size: NA; cdr3_length: 14; cdr3_aa: CASSVGPSTDTQYF; cdr3_nt: TGTGCCAGCAGCGTTGGCCCATCCACAGATACGCAGTATTTT
d_call: NA; v_call: TRBV10-3; j_call: TRBJ2-7; clone_size: NA; cdr3_length: 12; cdr3_aa: CAISGNTYEQYF; cdr3_nt: TGTGCCATCAGTGGCAACACATACGAGCAGTACTTC
d_call: NA; v_call: TRBV5-1; j_call: TRBJ1-4; clone_size: NA; cdr3_length: 15; cdr3_aa: CASKRAESTNEKLFF; cdr3_nt: TGCGCCAGCAAGAGGGCAGAATCAACTAATGAAAAACTGTTTTTT
d_call: TRBD2; v_call: TRBV10-2; j_call: TRBJ2-3; clone_size: NA; cdr3_length: 15; cdr3_aa: CASITGTSNTDTQYF; cdr3_nt: TGCGCCAGCATAACCGGGACTAGCAACACAGATACGCAGTATTTT
d_call: TRBD2; v_call: TRBV24-1; j_call: TRBJ2-1; clone_size: NA; cdr3_length: 15; cdr3_aa: CATSGGLALPNEQFF; cdr3_nt: TGTGCCACCAGTGGGGGACTAGCGCTCCCTAATGAGCAGTTCTTC
d_call: NA; v_call: TRBV19; j_call: TRBJ1-1; clone_size: NA; cdr3_length: 13; cdr3_aa: CASTGTHNTEAFF; cdr3_nt: TGTGCCAGTACCGGGACACACAACACTGAAGCTTTCTTT
d_call: NA; v_call: TRBV10-3; j_call: TRBJ1-1; clone_size: NA; cdr3_length: 13; cdr3_aa: CAISPGGVTEAFF; cdr3_nt: TGTGCCATCAGCCCCGGAGGGGTCACTGAAGCTTTCTTT
d_call: NA; v_call: TRBV28; j_call: TRBJ1-1; clone_size: NA; cdr3_length: 15; cdr3_aa: CASMWGLSMNTEAFF; cdr3_nt: TGTGCCAGCATGTGGGGACTCTCTATGAACACTGAAGCTTTCTTT
d_call: NA; v_call: TRBV18; j_call: TRBJ1-6; clone_size: NA; cdr3_length: 15; cdr3_aa: CASSARAGDNSPLHF; cdr3_nt: TGTGCCAGCTCGGCTAGAGCGGGGGATAATTCACCCCTCCACTTT
d_call: NA; v_call: TRBV4-1; j_call: TRBJ2-7; clone_size: NA; cdr3_length: 14; cdr3_aa: CASSQGPGAWEQYF; cdr3_nt: TGCGCCAGCAGCCAAGGGCCGGGAGCTTGGGAGCAGTACTTC
d_call: TRBD2; v_call: TRBV2; j_call: TRBJ2-1; clone_size: few; cdr3_length: 15; cdr3_aa: CASSDLLAGSGEQFF; cdr3_nt: TGTGCCAGCAGTGATTTGCTAGCGGGCTCCGGTGAGCAGTTCTTC
d_call: TRBD1; v_call: TRBV30; j_call: TRBJ1-5; clone_size: NA; cdr3_length: 15; cdr3_aa: CAWSGNRGRNQPQHF; cdr3_nt: TGTGCCTGGAGTGGAAACAGGGGGCGCAATCAGCCCCAGCATTTT
d_call: TRBD1; v_call: TRBV6-6; j_call: TRBJ2-1; clone_size: NA; cdr3_length: 16; cdr3_aa: CASSYSNRGIYDEQFF; cdr3_nt: TGTGCCAGCAGTTACTCGAACAGGGGCATCTACGATGAGCAGTTCTTC
d_call: NA; v_call: TRBV6-5; j_call: TRBJ2-2; clone_size: NA; cdr3_length: 15; cdr3_aa: CASSITGTYTGELFF; cdr3_nt: TGTGCCAGCAGTATAACAGGGACCTACACCGGGGAGCTGTTTTTT
d_call: NA; v_call: TRBV11-3; j_call: TRBJ2-7; clone_size: NA; cdr3_length: 11; cdr3_aa: CASGRAGEQYF; cdr3_nt: TGTGCCAGCGGCAGGGCTGGGGAGCAGTACTTC
d_call: NA; v_call: TRBV14; j_call: TRBJ2-7; clone_size: NA; cdr3_length: 16; cdr3_aa: CASSQGTGAQYYEQYF; cdr3_nt: TGTGCCAGCAGCCAAGGCACAGGAGCTCAATACTACGAGCAGTACTTC
d_call: TRBD2; v_call: TRBV6-2/TRBV6-3; j_call: TRBJ2-1; clone_size: few; cdr3_length: 15; cdr3_aa: CASSYETSGSHEQFF; cdr3_nt: TGTGCCAGCAGTTACGAGACTAGCGGGAGTCATGAGCAGTTCTTC
d_call: TRBD2; v_call: TRBV6-2/TRBV6-3; j_call: TRBJ2-7; clone_size: NA; cdr3_length: 13; cdr3_aa: CASSYSAGGEQYF; cdr3_nt: TGTGCCAGCAGTTACTCCGCGGGAGGTGAGCAGTACTTC
d_call: NA; v_call: TRBV7-8; j_call: TRBJ1-5; clone_size: once; cdr3_length: 14; cdr3_aa: CASSTPGGNQPQHF; cdr3_nt: TGTGCCAGCAGCACCCCAGGGGGCAATCAGCCCCAGCATTTT
d_call: TRBD2; v_call: TRBV10-2; j_call: TRBJ2-2; clone_size: NA; cdr3_length: 14; cdr3_aa: CASKPSGIGGELFF; cdr3_nt: TGCGCCAGCAAGCCTAGCGGGATAGGCGGGGAGCTGTTTTTT
d_call: NA; v_call: TRBV2; j_call: TRBJ1-1; clone_size: NA; cdr3_length: 16; cdr3_aa: CASTKGDPTVHTEAFF; cdr3_nt: TGTGCCAGCACAAAGGGGGACCCGACGGTTCACACTGAAGCTTTCTTT
d_call: TRBD1; v_call: TRBV19; j_call: TRBJ1-2; clone_size: NA; cdr3_length: 14; cdr3_aa: CASTIAGTGHGYTF; cdr3_nt: TGTGCCAGTACCATCGCCGGGACAGGGCACGGCTACACCTTC
d_call: TRBD1; v_call: TRBV19; j_call: TRBJ1-3; clone_size: NA; cdr3_length: 15; cdr3_aa: CASSNQGVSGNTIYF; cdr3_nt: TGTGCCAGTAGTAACCAGGGGGTATCGGGAAACACCATATATTTT
d_call: TRBD1; v_call: TRBV9; j_call: TRBJ1-6; clone_size: once; cdr3_length: 16; cdr3_aa: CASSVGTGFGFSPLHF; cdr3_nt: TGTGCCAGCAGCGTAGGGACAGGGTTTGGTTTCTCACCCCTCCACTTT
d_call: NA; v_call: TRBV7-3; j_call: TRBJ2-1; clone_size: NA; cdr3_length: 16; cdr3_aa: CASSPWGGGDYNEQFF; cdr3_nt: TGTGCCAGCAGCCCCTGGGGGGGCGGAGATTACAATGAGCAGTTCTTC
d_call: NA; v_call: TRBV9; j_call: TRBJ2-7; clone_size: once; cdr3_length: 11; cdr3_aa: CASSDYHEQYF; cdr3_nt: TGTGCCAGCAGCGACTACCACGAGCAGTACTTC
d_call: NA; v_call: TRBV6-6; j_call: TRBJ1-1; clone_size: NA; cdr3_length: 13; cdr3_aa: CASSPRVSREAFF; cdr3_nt: TGTGCCAGCAGCCCCAGGGTTTCTCGGGAAGCTTTCTTT
d_call: TRBD1; v_call: TRBV29-1; j_call: TRBJ2-1; clone_size: few; cdr3_length: 11; cdr3_aa: CSVERTGRKFF; cdr3_nt: TGCAGCGTCGAACGGACAGGACGGAAGTTCTTC
d_call: NA; v_call: TRBV30; j_call: TRBJ2-7; clone_size: NA; cdr3_length: 12; cdr3_aa: CAWSLTVYEQYF; cdr3_nt: TGTGCCTGGAGTTTAACAGTCTACGAGCAGTACTTC
d_call: NA; v_call: TRBV11-2; j_call: TRBJ1-4; clone_size: NA; cdr3_length: 16; cdr3_aa: CASSLGRVVTNEKLFF; cdr3_nt: TGTGCCAGCAGCTTAGGGCGGGTTGTAACTAATGAAAAACTGTTTTTT
d_call: TRBD2; v_call: TRBV7-3; j_call: TRBJ2-1; clone_size: NA; cdr3_length: 14; cdr3_aa: CASSRTSGNNEQFF; cdr3_nt: TGTGCCAGCAGCCGGACTAGCGGGAACAATGAGCAGTTCTTC